This T cell receptor beta chain was captured in a study of T cells in Graves' hyperthyroidism and ophthalmopathy. Amplified TCR beta CDR3 regions derived from RNA transcripts. The HTBI set primed first-round TCR CDR3 RT-PCR. TCRdb re-analysed the multiplex PCR reads in MiXCR, keeping a single row per CDR3 protein. The table records around 690,000 distinct CDR3 sequences, less than 25% of them present only once. Trimming took 8 bases from V and 2 from J; bases not matched to a gene: 5. CDR3 length: 13 residues. Looked up from germline, CDR1 is MNHNS and CDR2 is SASEGT. Concerning this clonotype itself: Antigen: not known.

Study-level results: The majority of expanded thyroid clonotypes above 0.001 also appeared in blood. Ophthalmopathy was identified by the model a median about 6 months ahead of onset.

V gene TRBV6-1 combines with J gene TRBJ2-7, with 8 bases fitting TRBD1. Sequenced sample: blood. The clonotype originates from a young man with Graves' ophthalmopathy. CDR3 DNA: TGTGCCAGCGAAAAGACAGGGGCCTACGAGCAGTACTTC. This gives the protein CASEKTGAYEQYF.